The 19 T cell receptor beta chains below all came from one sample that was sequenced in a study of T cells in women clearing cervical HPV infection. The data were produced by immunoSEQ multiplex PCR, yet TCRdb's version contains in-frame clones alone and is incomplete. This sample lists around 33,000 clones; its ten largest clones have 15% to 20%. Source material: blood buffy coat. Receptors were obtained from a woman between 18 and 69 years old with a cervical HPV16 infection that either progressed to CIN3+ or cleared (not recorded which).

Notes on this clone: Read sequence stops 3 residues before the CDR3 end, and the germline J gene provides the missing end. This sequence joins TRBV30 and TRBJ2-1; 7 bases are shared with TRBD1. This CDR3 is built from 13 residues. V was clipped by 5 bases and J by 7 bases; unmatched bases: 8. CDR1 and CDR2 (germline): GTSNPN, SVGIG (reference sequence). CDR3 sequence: CAWAPGGQNEQFF. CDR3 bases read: TGTGCCTGGGCTCCAGGGGGTCAGAATGAG.

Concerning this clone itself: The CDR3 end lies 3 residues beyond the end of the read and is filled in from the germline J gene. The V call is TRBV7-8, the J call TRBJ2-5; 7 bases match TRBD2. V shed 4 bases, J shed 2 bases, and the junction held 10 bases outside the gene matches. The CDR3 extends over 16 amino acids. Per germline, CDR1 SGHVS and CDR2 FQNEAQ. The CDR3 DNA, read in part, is TGTGCCAGCAGCTCCTCGGGTGCGGGGGTGCAAGAGACC. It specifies CASSSSGAGVQET. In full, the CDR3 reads CASSSSGAGVQETQYF.

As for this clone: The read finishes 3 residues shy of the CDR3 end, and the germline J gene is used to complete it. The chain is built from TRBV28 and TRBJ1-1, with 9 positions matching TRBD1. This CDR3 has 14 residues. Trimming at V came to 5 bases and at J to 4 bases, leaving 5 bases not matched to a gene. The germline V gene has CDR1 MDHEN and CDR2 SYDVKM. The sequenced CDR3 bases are TGTGCCAGCAGTCTAACAGGGGGCGTCACTGAA. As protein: CASSLTGGVTE. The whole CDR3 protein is CASSLTGGVTEAFF.

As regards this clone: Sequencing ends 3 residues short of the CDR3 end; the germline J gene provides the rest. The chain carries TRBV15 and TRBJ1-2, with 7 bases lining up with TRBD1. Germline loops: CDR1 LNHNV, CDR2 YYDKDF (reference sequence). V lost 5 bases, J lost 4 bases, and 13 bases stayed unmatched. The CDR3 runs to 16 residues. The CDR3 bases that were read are TGTGCCACCAGCCGAAAAAACAGGGGTGTGGGCTATGGC. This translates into CATSRKNRGVGYG. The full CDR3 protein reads CATSRKNRGVGYGYTF.

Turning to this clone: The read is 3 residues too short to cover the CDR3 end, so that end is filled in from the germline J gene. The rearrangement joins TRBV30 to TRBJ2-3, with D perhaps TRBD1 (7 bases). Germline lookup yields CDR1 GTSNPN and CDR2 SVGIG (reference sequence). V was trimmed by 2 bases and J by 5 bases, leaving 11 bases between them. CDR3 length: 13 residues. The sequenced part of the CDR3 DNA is TGTGCCTGGAGTCCGCAGGGGGGAGATACG. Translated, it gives CAWSPQGGDT. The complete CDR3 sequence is CAWSPQGGDTQYF. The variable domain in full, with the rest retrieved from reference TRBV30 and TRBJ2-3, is SQTIHQWPATLVQPVGSPLSLECTVEGTSNPNLYWYRQAAGRGLQLLFYSVGIGQISSEVPQNLSASRPQDRQFILSSKKLLLSDSGFYLCAWSPQGGDTQYFGPGTRLTVL.

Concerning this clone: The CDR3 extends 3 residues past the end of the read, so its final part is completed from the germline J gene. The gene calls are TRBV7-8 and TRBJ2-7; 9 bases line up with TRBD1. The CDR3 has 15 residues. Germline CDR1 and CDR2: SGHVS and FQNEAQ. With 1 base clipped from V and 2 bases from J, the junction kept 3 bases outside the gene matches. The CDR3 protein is CASSLGGQGTYEQYF. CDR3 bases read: TGTGCCAGCAGCTTAGGGGGACAGGGAACCTACGAG.

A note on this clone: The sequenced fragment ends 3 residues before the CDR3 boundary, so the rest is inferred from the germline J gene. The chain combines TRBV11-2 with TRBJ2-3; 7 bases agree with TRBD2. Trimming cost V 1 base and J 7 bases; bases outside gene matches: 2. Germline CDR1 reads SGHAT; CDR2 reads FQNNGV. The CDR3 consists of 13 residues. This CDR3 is CASSLGGGNTQYF. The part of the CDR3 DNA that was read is TGTGCCAGCAGCTTAGGGGGGGGAAATACG.

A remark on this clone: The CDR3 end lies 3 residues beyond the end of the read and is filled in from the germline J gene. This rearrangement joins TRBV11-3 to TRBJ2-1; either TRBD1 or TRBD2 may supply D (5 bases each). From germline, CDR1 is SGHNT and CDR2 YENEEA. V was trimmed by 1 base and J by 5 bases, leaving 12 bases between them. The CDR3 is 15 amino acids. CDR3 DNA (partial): TGTGCCAGCAGCTTAGCAGGGAGTGCTAACAATGAG. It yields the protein CASSLAGSANNE. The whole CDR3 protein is CASSLAGSANNEQFF.

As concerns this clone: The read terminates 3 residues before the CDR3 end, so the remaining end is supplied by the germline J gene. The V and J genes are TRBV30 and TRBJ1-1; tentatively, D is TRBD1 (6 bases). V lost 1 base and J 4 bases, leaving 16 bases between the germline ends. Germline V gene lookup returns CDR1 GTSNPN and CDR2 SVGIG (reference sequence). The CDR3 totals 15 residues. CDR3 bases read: TGTGCCTGGAGTGCGAGGGGGGGGTTGGGCACTGAA. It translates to CAWSARGGLGTE. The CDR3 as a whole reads CAWSARGGLGTEAFF.

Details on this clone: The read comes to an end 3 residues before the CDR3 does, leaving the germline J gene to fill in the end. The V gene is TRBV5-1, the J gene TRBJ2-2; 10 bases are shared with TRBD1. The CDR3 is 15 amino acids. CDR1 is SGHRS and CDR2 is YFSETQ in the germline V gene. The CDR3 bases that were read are TGCGCCAGCAGCGCCGGGACAGGGGTTTATGAAAAG. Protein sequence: CASSAGTGVYEK. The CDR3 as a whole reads CASSAGTGVYEKLFF.

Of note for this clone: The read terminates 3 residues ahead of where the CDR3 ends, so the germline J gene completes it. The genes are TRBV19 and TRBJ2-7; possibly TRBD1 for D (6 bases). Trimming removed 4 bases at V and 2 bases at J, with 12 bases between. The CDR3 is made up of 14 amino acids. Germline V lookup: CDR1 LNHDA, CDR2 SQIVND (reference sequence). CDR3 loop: CASSNRDKAYEQYF. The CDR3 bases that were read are TGTGCCAGTAGTAACCGGGACAAAGCCTACGAG.

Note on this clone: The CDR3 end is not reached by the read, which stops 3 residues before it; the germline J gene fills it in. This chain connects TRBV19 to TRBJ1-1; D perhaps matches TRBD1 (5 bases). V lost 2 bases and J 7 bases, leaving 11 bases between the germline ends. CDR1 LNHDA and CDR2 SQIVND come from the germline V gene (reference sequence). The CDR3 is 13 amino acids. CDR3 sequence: CASSILGVVEAFF. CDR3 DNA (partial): TGTGCCAGTAGTATACTAGGGGTCGTTGAA.

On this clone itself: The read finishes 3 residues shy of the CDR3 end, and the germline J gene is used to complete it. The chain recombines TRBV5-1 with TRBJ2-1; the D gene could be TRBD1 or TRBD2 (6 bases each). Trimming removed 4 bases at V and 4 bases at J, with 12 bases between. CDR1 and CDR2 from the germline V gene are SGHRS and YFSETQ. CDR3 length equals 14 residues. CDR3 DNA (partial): TGCGCCAGCAGCAAGGAGGGGGAGTACAATGAG. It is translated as CASSKEGEYNE. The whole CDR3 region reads CASSKEGEYNEQFF. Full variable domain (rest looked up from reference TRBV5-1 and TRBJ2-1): KAGVTQTPRYLIKTRGQQVTLSCSPISGHRSVSWYQQTPGQGLQFLFEYFSETQRNKGNFPGRFSGRQFSNSRSEMNVSTLELGDSALYLCASSKEGEYNEQFFGPGTRLTVL.

The chain's CDR3 is CASSPRAGEGTDTQYF. Incomplete CDR3 DNA: TGTGCCAGCAGCCCCCGAGCGGGAGAGGGGACAGATACG. The J gene is TRBJ2-3, the V gene TRBV13, with 8 bases aligning to TRBD2. With the read ending 3 residues before the CDR3 end, the germline J gene is used to fill in that end. V was clipped by 5 bases and J by 3 bases; unmatched bases: 10. Germline V CDR1 and CDR2: PRHDT, FYEKMQ (reference sequence). CDR3 size: 16 residues.

The CDR3 bases that were read are TGCGCCAGCAGCTTGGTCATAGGGGACTATGGC. Translated, it gives CASSLVIGDYG. The full CDR3 sequence reads CASSLVIGDYGYTF. The rearrangement links TRBV5-1 to TRBJ1-2, with D tentatively TRBD1 (5 bases). The CDR3 end is not reached by the read, which stops 3 residues before it; the germline J gene fills it in. V was trimmed by 0 bases and J by 3 bases, leaving 9 bases between them. The germline gives CDR1 SGHRS, CDR2 YFSETQ. The CDR3 spans 14 residues.

CDR3 DNA, as far as it was read: TGTGCCCGAAAACCTACCCCCGGGACAGGGTACCCTCAGCCC. Its translation is CARKPTPGTGYPQP. Given in full, the CDR3 is CARKPTPGTGYPQPYTF. V gene TRBV5-3 combines with J gene TRBJ1-2; 9 bases are a match to TRBD1. The CDR3 end is not reached by the read, which stops 3 residues before it; the germline J gene fills it in. TRBV5-3 is assigned to the ORF class and has an uncertain function. This CDR3 spans 17 amino acids.

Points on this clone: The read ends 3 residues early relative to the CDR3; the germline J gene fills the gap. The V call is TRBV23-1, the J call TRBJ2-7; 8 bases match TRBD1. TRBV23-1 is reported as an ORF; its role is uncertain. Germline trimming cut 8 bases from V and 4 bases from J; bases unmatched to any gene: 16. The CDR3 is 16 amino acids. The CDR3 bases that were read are TGCGCCAGCGATCAGGCCCCCGGACAGGGCACGTACGAG. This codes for CASDQAPGQGTYE. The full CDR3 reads CASDQAPGQGTYEQYF.

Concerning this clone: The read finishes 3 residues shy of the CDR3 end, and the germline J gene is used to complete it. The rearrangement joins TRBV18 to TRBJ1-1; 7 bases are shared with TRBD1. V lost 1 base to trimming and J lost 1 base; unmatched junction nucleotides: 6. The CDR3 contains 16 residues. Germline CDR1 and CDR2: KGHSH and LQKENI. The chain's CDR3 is CASSPLGQVTNTEAFF. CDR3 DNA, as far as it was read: TGTGCCAGCTCACCACTTGGACAGGTAACGAACACTGAA.

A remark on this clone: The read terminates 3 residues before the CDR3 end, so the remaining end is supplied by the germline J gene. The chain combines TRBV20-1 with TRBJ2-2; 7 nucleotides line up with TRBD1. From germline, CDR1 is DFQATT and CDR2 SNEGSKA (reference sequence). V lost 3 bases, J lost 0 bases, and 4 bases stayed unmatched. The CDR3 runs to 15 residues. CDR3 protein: CSARPGTANTGELFF. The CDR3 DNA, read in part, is TGCAGTGCTAGGCCCGGGACAGCGAACACCGGGGAG.